Each of the 21 T cell receptor beta chains below was sequenced from the same sample in a study of early T cells in non-severe SARS-CoV-2 infection. One entry per CDR3 protein results from TCRdb running MiXCR on the 5' RACE reads. The data show 60,000 to 75,000 distinct CDR3 sequences, 9% to 10% seen once. This sample comprised whole blood, obtained at baseline. These receptors were obtained from an adult who was a healthcare worker with PCR-confirmed SARS-CoV-2 infection or an uninfected control (not recorded which).

The rearrangement links TRBV20-1 to TRBJ2-7; TRBD2 matches 8 bases. Germline lookup yields CDR1 DFQATT and CDR2 SNEGSKA (reference sequence). The CDR3 contains 13 residues. V shed 4 bases and J 5 bases; nucleotides not matched to a gene: 7. The CDR3, as DNA: TGCAGTGCTAACAGCGGGAGAGTAAACGAGCAGTACTTC. It codes for CSANSGRVNEQYF.

This clonotype was counted at least ten times. The V call is TRBV4-2, the J call TRBJ2-5; 10 bases are shared with TRBD1. The V gene's germline CDR1 is LGHNA and CDR2 YNFKEQ. The CDR3 totals 15 residues. Germline trimming cut 1 base from V and 5 bases from J; bases unmatched to any gene: 4. CDR3 coding DNA: TGTGCCAGCAGCCAAGGACAGGGGGCTAGTGAGACCCAGTACTTC. Translating gives CASSQGQGASETQYF.

At least ten counts were recorded for this clonotype. CDR3 bases: TGCGCCAGCAGACGACTAGCAGACTACGAGCAGTACTTC. Its translation is CASRRLADYEQYF. The chain is built from TRBV5-1 and TRBJ2-7, with 7 nucleotides matching TRBD2. The length of the CDR3 is 13 residues. Germline V CDR1 and CDR2: SGHRS, YFSETQ. Trimming took 5 bases from V and 3 from J; bases not matched to a gene: 5.

This clonotype has ten or more counts. V gene TRBV6-2 or TRBV6-3 combines with J gene TRBJ2-3; tentatively, D is TRBD2 (6 bases). V lost 6 bases and J lost 4, with 14 bases in between. The CDR3 is 14 amino acids. CDR1 is MNHEY, CDR2 SVGEGT, per germline. CDR3 residues: CASRYQAGPDTQYF. The CDR3 DNA reads as TGTGCCAGCAGGTACCAGGCGGGGCCAGATACGCAGTATTTT.

This chain joins TRBV28 and TRBJ2-3; D might be TRBD2 (6 bases). The germline CDR1 and CDR2 sequences are MDHEN and SYDVKM. This CDR3 contains 14 residues. V shed 8 bases and J shed 2 bases, with 14 bases lying between them. The CDR3 region is CASGSGDPTDTQYF. Here the CDR3 DNA reads TGTGCCAGCGGATCGGGGGACCCCACAGATACGCAGTATTTT.

The table lists this clonotype with many counts. The V gene is TRBV29-1, the J gene TRBJ2-7, with D possibly matching TRBD1 (5 bases). V was pared by 7 bases and J by 5 bases, with 12 bases between. The CDR3 spans 11 residues. Germline V gene data show CDR1 as SQVTM and CDR2 as ANQGSEA. CDR3 DNA sequence: TGCAGCGCCAGGGTAGTGAACGAGCAGTACTTC. Translated: CSARVVNEQYF.

This clonotype was seen ten or more times. The rearrangement joins TRBV5-1 to TRBJ2-1, with TRBD1 as a possible D gene (6 bases). This CDR3 is 16 amino acids long. Germline CDR1 SGHRS, CDR2 YFSETQ. V lost 4 bases to trimming and J lost 4 bases, with 18 bases between them. The CDR3 sequence: CASSQRPDRLYNEQFF. For the CDR3, the DNA is TGCGCCAGCAGCCAGAGGCCGGACAGATTATACAATGAGCAGTTCTTC.

This chain links TRBV12-3 or TRBV12-4 with TRBJ2-3; 7 bases map to TRBD2. CDR3 length equals 14 residues. V was pared by 5 bases and J by 2 bases, with 4 bases of the junction left unmatched. CDR3 nucleotides: TGTGCCAGCAGTGGCGGGGGAATCACAGATACGCAGTATTTT. It yields the protein CASSGGGITDTQYF.

The V call is TRBV4-3, the J call TRBJ2-7; tentatively, D is TRBD2 (6 bases). Germline loops: CDR1 LGHNA, CDR2 YSLEER. The CDR3 is 16 amino acids. V lost 0 bases and J 1 base, leaving 13 bases between the germline ends. The CDR3 here is CASSQDLPGASYEQYF. In nucleotides, the CDR3 is TGCGCCAGCAGCCAAGATTTGCCGGGAGCTTCCTACGAGCAGTACTTC.

The chain's CDR3 is CSVSGFTEAFF. DNA for the CDR3: TGCAGCGTTTCGGGTTTCACTGAAGCTTTCTTT. This chain uses TRBV29-1 with TRBJ1-1; D is unclear. The length of the CDR3 is 11 residues. Germline V gene data show CDR1 as SQVTM and CDR2 as ANQGSEA. The V gene lost 5 bases and the J gene lost 4 bases, with 8 bases spanning the gap.

In this sample, this clonotype turned up a few times. The chain recombines TRBV6-1 with TRBJ2-2; 8 nucleotides align to TRBD1. CDR1 MNHNS and CDR2 SASEGT come from the germline V gene. The trim removed 5 bases at V and 5 bases at J, leaving 16 bases unmatched. The CDR3 spans 18 residues. The CDR3 is CASSLLPQGALQTGELFF. The CDR3 coding sequence is TGTGCCAGCAGTTTGCTACCTCAGGGGGCACTCCAAACCGGGGAGCTGTTTTTT.

The table lists this clonotype with many counts. This rearrangement joins TRBV29-1 to TRBJ2-3; D not certain. Germline V lookup: CDR1 SQVTM, CDR2 ANQGSEA. The V and J ends lost 3 bases and 0 bases respectively, with 7 bases between them. CDR3 length: 13 residues. The chain's CDR3 is CSVEVGSTDTQYF. As DNA, the CDR3 is TGCAGCGTTGAGGTGGGCAGCACAGATACGCAGTATTTT.

This clonotype has a handful of counts. The chain employs TRBV5-6 and TRBJ2-2; D is possibly TRBD2 (6 bases). V lost 7 bases, J lost 4 bases, and 14 bases lay in between. This CDR3 has 14 amino acids. The germline V gene has CDR1 SGHDT and CDR2 YYEEEE. The CDR3 DNA follows: TGTGCCAGCGGCCGGGAGTATGGCACCGGGGAGCTGTTTTTT. It translates to CASGREYGTGELFF.

This clonotype occurred many times. This chain uses TRBV7-9 with TRBJ2-7, with 7 bases identical to TRBD2. The germline V gene encodes CDR1 SEHNR and CDR2 FQNEAQ (reference sequence). V shed 3 bases, J shed 3 bases, and the junction held 5 bases outside the gene matches. This CDR3 region has 14 residues. CDR3 bases: TGTGCCAGCAGCTTGATGTCTAGCGGCTACGAGCAGTACTTC. Residues: CASSLMSSGYEQYF.

The sample holds a few counts of this clonotype. V and J are TRBV19 and TRBJ2-1, with D perhaps matching TRBD2 (6 bases). The V gene lost 3 bases and the J gene lost 7 bases, with 16 bases spanning the gap. Looked up from germline, CDR1 is LNHDA and CDR2 is SQIVND (reference sequence). The CDR3 sequence is 15 residues long. The chain's CDR3 is CASSIRVGSSNEQFF. For the CDR3, the DNA is TGTGCCAGTAGTATCAGGGTCGGGAGCTCTAATGAGCAGTTCTTC. Combining the CDR3 with reference TRBV19 and TRBJ2-1 gives the whole variable domain DGGITQSPKYLFRKEGQNVTLSCEQNLNHDAMYWYRQDPGQGLRLIYYSQIVNDFQKGDIAEGYSVSREKKESFPLTVTSAQKNPTAFYLCASSIRVGSSNEQFFGPGTRLTVL.

This CDR3 is CASRIAAYNEQFF. CDR3 DNA sequence: TGTGCCAGCAGAATAGCGGCTTACAATGAGCAGTTCTTC. This chain links TRBV2 with TRBJ2-1; D possibly corresponds to TRBD2 (6 bases). Per germline, CDR1 SNHLY and CDR2 FYNNEI. Trimming took off 6 bases at V and 4 bases at J, with 10 bases between the two ends. The CDR3 runs to 13 residues.

This clonotype appeared once. The junction and the germline gene differ at one end; a read error may be behind it. The chain uses TRBV7-9 and TRBJ1-2; tentative D call: TRBD1 (6 bases). This CDR3 is 17 amino acids long. Germline V gene lookup returns CDR1 SEHNR and CDR2 FQNEAQ (reference sequence). CDR3 nucleotide sequence: TGTGCCATCAGCCAGAAACCGAACAGGGAAGCTAACTATGGCTACACCTTC. Encoded protein: CAISQKPNREANYGYTF. The whole variable domain, filled in from reference TRBV7-9 and TRBJ1-2, reads DTGVSQNPRHKITKRGQNVTFRCDPISEHNRLYWYRQTLGQGPEFLTYFQNEAQLEKSRLLSDRFSAERPKGSFSTLEIQRTEQGDSAMYLCAISQKPNREANYGYTFGSGTRLTVV.

In its sample, this clonotype was seen a few times. The V gene is TRBV3-1, the J gene TRBJ2-7; D uncertain. This CDR3 contains 14 residues. The germline CDR1 and CDR2 sequences are LGHDT and YNNKEL (reference sequence). V was pared by 0 bases and J by 6 bases, with 12 bases between. In nucleotides, the CDR3 is TGTGCCAGCAGCCAAGATCCCCCATCGGCCGAGCAGTACTTC. This translates into CASSQDPPSAEQYF.

This clonotype was detected ten times or more. V is TRBV4-1 and J is TRBJ1-4; D gene uncertain. CDR1 is MGHRA, CDR2 YSYEKL, per germline. The CDR3 runs to 14 residues. Trimming shortened V by 4 bases and J by 8 bases, and 14 bases separated the two germline ends. CDR3 in DNA: TGCGCCAGCAGCCGGGGTGACGGGGAAGAAAAACTGTTTTTT. It translates to CASSRGDGEEKLFF.

This clonotype was recorded many times. CDR3 nucleotide sequence: TGTGCCAGCTCACGATCCGGGGTTGGGGACTATGGCTACACCTTC. Encoded protein: CASSRSGVGDYGYTF. The V call is TRBV18, the J call TRBJ1-2; D unclear. CDR1 and CDR2 from the germline V gene are KGHSH and LQKENI. The CDR3 consists of 15 residues. V was trimmed by 4 bases and J by 3 bases, leaving 15 bases between them. The full variable domain, completed using reference TRBV18 and TRBJ1-2, is NAGVMQNPRHLVRRRGQEARLRCSPMKGHSHVYWYRQLPEEGLKFMVYLQKENIIDESGMPKERFSAEFPKEGPSILRIQQVVRGDSAAYFCASSRSGVGDYGYTFGSGTRLTVV.

This clonotype was seen a few times. V gene TRBV6-1 combines with J gene TRBJ2-7; 9 bases are shared with TRBD2. Germline V gene data show CDR1 as MNHNS and CDR2 as SASEGT. V gave up 5 bases and J gave up 4 bases; unmatched junction bases: 12. The CDR3 length is 16 residues. CDR3 coding DNA: TGTGCCAGCAGTACCACCTTTAGCGGGAGAGAATACGAGCAGTACTTC. It codes for CASSTTFSGREYEQYF.